This is a list of T cell receptor beta chains from one sample in a study of T cell repertoires in cytomegalovirus infection. Antigens of these TCRs are unknown. TCRdb called the reads again in MiXCR, with one record for every CDR3 protein. The table shows approximately 910,000 distinct CDR3 sequences, with approximately 33% occurring only once. The source material was cultured CD8+ T cells from PBMCs, sampled from culture after CMV antigen stimulation. Every receptor here comes from a human donor in good health (CMV status not recorded). Some clones in this sample may be carry-over from other donors' samples. The CDR3 runs from the conserved cysteine through the conserved F or W. The order of the fields is V gene, D gene, J gene, clone size, CDR3 DNA, CDR3 protein. D genes are given only for firm matches. Expanded clones are given a class, and other clones once, few, many or no size at all.

TRBV20-1,TRBD2,TRBJ2-1,once,TGCAGTGCTAGAGATCTGCGGGGGGAGGTCAATGAGCAGTTCTTC,CSARDLRGEVNEQFF
TRBV6-2/TRBV6-3,.,TRBJ2-1,.,TGTGCCAGCAGTCCCCTCGCGTGGCCTGAGCAGTTCTTC,CASSPLAWPEQFF
TRBV2,TRBD1,TRBJ2-1,.,TGTGCCAGCAGGTCACAGGGGAGCTCCTACAATGAGCAGTTCTTC,CASRSQGSSYNEQFF
TRBV4-1,.,TRBJ1-1,few,TGCGCCAGCAGCCAGAGGGGGGTAGGCCACACTGAAGCTTTCTTT,CASSQRGVGHTEAFF
TRBV6-8,.,TRBJ1-5,.,TGTGCCAGCATGTATAGGGGTAGCAATCAGCCCCAGCATTTT,CASMYRGSNQPQHF
TRBV19,.,TRBJ1-2,.,TGTGCCAGTATCGGGGAGTATAACTATGGCTACACCTTC,CASIGEYNYGYTF
TRBV6-5,.,TRBJ2-1,.,TGTGCCAGCAGTTACCGGGGGAACCACAATGAGCAGTTCTTC,CASSYRGNHNEQFF
TRBV6-1,TRBD1,TRBJ1-5,.,TGTGCCACGCAGGGGACAGGCAATCAGCCCCAGCATTTT,CATQGTGNQPQHF
TRBV27,.,TRBJ2-3,few,TGTGCCAGCAAGAGGGGAAGTGTTACAGATACGCAGTATTTT,CASKRGSVTDTQYF
TRBV4-1,TRBD2,TRBJ2-3,.,TGCGCCAGCAGAAATGAACCGGGACTACAGAGGGCCACAAATACGCAGTATTTT,CASRNEPGLQRATNTQYF
TRBV25-1,.,TRBJ2-1,.,TGTGCCAGCAGTGGAGACACGAGCTCCTACAATGAGCAGTTCTTC,CASSGDTSSYNEQFF
TRBV7-3,.,TRBJ2-1,.,TGTGTCAGCAGCCCCGCAGACTACCAGCAGTTCTTC,CVSSPADYQQFF
TRBV4-3,TRBD2,TRBJ2-3,.,TGCGCCAGCAGCCTCAGGGGGACTAGCGGGGTTAGGCGCACAGATACGCAGTATTTT,CASSLRGTSGVRRTDTQYF
TRBV7-3,TRBD2,TRBJ2-3,many,TGTGCCAGCAGCTCACTGGGGGAACTAGCGGGGGGGCCAGGAGATACGCAGTATTTT,CASSSLGELAGGPGDTQYF
TRBV10-3,.,TRBJ1-5,few,TGTGCCATCAGTGAGGGTCAGTGGCAGCCCCAGCATTTT,CAISEGQWQPQHF